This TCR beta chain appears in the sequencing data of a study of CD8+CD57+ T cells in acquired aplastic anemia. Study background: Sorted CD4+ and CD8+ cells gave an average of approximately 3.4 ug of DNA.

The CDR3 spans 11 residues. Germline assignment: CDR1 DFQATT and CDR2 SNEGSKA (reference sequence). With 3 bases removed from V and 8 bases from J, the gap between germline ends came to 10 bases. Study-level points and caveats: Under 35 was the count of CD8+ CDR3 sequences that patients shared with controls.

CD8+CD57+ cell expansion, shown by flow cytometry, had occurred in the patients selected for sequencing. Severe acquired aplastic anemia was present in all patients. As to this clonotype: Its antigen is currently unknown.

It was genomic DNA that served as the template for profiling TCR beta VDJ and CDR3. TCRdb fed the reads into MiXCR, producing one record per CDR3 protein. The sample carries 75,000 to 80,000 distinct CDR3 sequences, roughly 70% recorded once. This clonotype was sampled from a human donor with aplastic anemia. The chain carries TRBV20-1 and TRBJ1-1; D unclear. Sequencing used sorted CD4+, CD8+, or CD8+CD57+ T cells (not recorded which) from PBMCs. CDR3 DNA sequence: TGCAGTGCTAGGAGTTGGCCCGAAGCTTTCTTT. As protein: CSARSWPEAFF.